This T cell receptor (beta chain) was recovered during a study of PD-L1 blockade in urothelial cancer. Overall study: Each patient had 0 to 3 earlier chemotherapy regimens. Tumor samples were found to contain a median of approximately 1,500 T cells.

Only in-frame clones appear in the TCRdb table, and some are missing; sequencing was by immunoSEQ multiplex PCR. Of about 32,000 clones in the sample, more than 35% were seen once. Patients were living with locally advanced or metastatic urothelial carcinoma. This clone has a count of ten or more. The antigen remains unidentified. Study-wide results and caveats: Each patient yielded one FFPE tumor sample, not obtained immediately pretreatment.

This sample comprised tumor tissue, obtained before atezolizumab (anti-PD-L1) treatment. The TCR originated in a man aged 60-69 years with urothelial cancer.

In DNA, the CDR3 is TGTGCCACCCGACAGGGAAGGAATCAGCCCCAGCATTTT. Its protein is CATRQGRNQPQHF. V gene TRBV6-8 combines with J gene TRBJ1-5; 7 bases agree with TRBD1. In germline, CDR1 is MNHGY, CDR2 SAAAGT. Trimming removed 10 bases from V and 4 bases from J; junction bases left unmatched: 7. The CDR3 covers 13 residues.